This T cell receptor (beta chain) was documented in a study of cytomegalovirus exposure and HLA in healthy donors. About the study: Sequencing of 150 million to 200 million T cells in an earlier analysis found 100 million or so unique TCR beta sequences. Overall study findings and caveats: Near-uniform donor sequencing depth was presumed by presence/absence analyses. Confirmation was obtained in vitro that three CMV-associated chains are specific for CMV antigens.

Concerning this clone itself: Its antigen remains unidentified.

13 Jbeta primers and 60 Vbeta primers were used for the PCR. Assay used: immunoSEQ multiplex PCR; TCRdb lists only in-frame clones, some missing. The data hold just under 150,000 clones, with around 75% observed a single time. Germline V gives CDR1 SGHNT, CDR2 YENEEA. Trimming removed 6 bases from V and 5 bases from J, with 13 bases in between. This CDR3 has 13 residues. The rearrangement joins TRBV11-3 to TRBJ2-5, with D possibly TRBD1 on 5 matching bases. Sample: PBMCs. This sequence originates from a woman aged 25-40 years in good health and CMV-seronegative. The CDR3 protein is CASSLDTWETQYF. In DNA, the CDR3 is TGTGCCAGCAGTTTGGACACTTGGGAGACCCAGTACTTC.